One sample yielded the 26 T cell receptor beta chains listed below, sequenced in a study of T cells in Graves' hyperthyroidism and ophthalmopathy. The TCR beta CDR3 regions underwent amplification using RNA transcripts as the source. The primer set for the first-round RT-PCR of the TCR CDR3 was HTBI. MiXCR was run by TCRdb on the multiplex PCR reads, yielding one entry per CDR3 protein. The sample holds roughly 500,000 distinct CDR3 sequences, around 43% seen once. The sequencing sample was made of peripheral blood or thyroid tissue (not recorded which). Receptors were obtained from an adult woman with Graves' disease, either hyperthyroidism or ophthalmopathy (not recorded which).

The V call is TRBV6-5, the J call TRBJ2-7; 12 bases agree with TRBD1. Germline CDR1 is MNHEY and CDR2 is SVGAGI. Germline trimming cut 5 bases from V and 5 bases from J; bases unmatched to any gene: 7. The CDR3 sequence is 15 residues long. The CDR3 region has the DNA TGTGCCAGCAGTGATAGGGACAGGGGGCAAGACGAGCAGTACTTC. Translation: CASSDRDRGQDEQYF.

The rearrangement uses TRBV30 and TRBJ1-2; no reliable D call. V lost 0 bases and J lost 2, with 7 bases in between. The CDR3 runs 13 residues. Germline-derived CDR1 and CDR2 are GTSNPN and SVGIG (reference sequence). The CDR3 coding sequence is TGTGCCTGGAGTGTTTATACCAACTATGGCTACACCTTC. As protein: CAWSVYTNYGYTF.

This clonotype was counted between two and nine times. This rearrangement joins TRBV7-9 to TRBJ2-5; tentatively, D is TRBD2 (5 bases). Trimming shortened V by 8 bases and J by 2 bases, and 12 bases separated the two germline ends. Germline CDR1 reads SEHNR; CDR2 reads FQNEAQ (reference sequence). This CDR3 contains 13 residues. CDR3 region: CASAGRRQETQYF. As DNA, the CDR3 is TGTGCCAGCGCTGGAAGGAGGCAAGAGACCCAGTACTTC.

This clonotype was observed a few times. This rearrangement joins TRBV19 to TRBJ1-1, with 8 nucleotides matching TRBD1. Losses at the gene ends were 7 bases for V and 1 base for J; bases not matched to a gene: 11. The length of the CDR3 is 16 residues. CDR1 LNHDA and CDR2 SQIVND come from the germline V gene (reference sequence). CDR3 loop: CASTTDRVFANTEAFF. CDR3 in DNA: TGTGCCAGTACCACGGACAGGGTATTCGCGAACACTGAAGCTTTCTTT.

V is TRBV10-3 and J is TRBJ2-3, with TRBD2 identical over 8 bases. V shed 2 bases and J 0 bases; nucleotides not matched to a gene: 4. Germline CDR1 and CDR2: ENHRY and SYGVKD. The CDR3 is made up of 16 amino acids. The CDR3 loop is CAISELLAASTDTQYF. In DNA, the CDR3 is TGTGCCATCAGTGAGCTACTAGCGGCCAGCACAGATACGCAGTATTTT.

This clonotype occurred a few times. The rearrangement uses TRBV7-9 and TRBJ2-5; 9 bases match TRBD1. Germline loops: CDR1 SEHNR, CDR2 FQNEAQ (reference sequence). This CDR3 is built from 17 residues. With V trimmed by 5 bases and J by 5 bases, 15 bases remained unmatched. The CDR3 region is CASSPRHGQGYGETQYF. In DNA form, the CDR3 reads TGTGCCAGCAGCCCAAGGCACGGACAGGGGTATGGTGAGACCCAGTACTTC.

This clonotype was counted at least ten times. The gene calls are TRBV29-1 and TRBJ2-2; D uncertain. V gave up 6 bases and J gave up 1 base, with 3 bases separating them. Germline-derived CDR1 and CDR2 are SQVTM and ANQGSEA. This CDR3 has 11 residues. The CDR3, as DNA: TGCAGCGTCCAGAACACCGGGGAGCTGTTTTTT. Translating it yields CSVQNTGELFF.

The chain combines TRBV29-1 with TRBJ1-1; no clear D. The CDR3 length is 13 residues. Germline V gene sequence: CDR1 SQVTM, CDR2 ANQGSEA. The CDR3 spells CSPFWGKDTEAFF. CDR3 sequence (DNA): TGCAGTCCGTTTTGGGGTAAGGACACTGAAGCTTTCTTT. The full variable domain, its missing parts supplied by reference TRBV29-1 and TRBJ1-1, is SAVISQKPSRDICQRGTSLTIQCQVDSQVTMMFWYRQQPGQSLTLIATANQGSEATYESGFVIDKFPISRPNLTFSTLTVSNMSPEDSSIYLCSPFWGKDTEAFFGQGTRLTVV.

The chain uses TRBV7-9 and TRBJ2-6; possibly TRBD2 for D (6 bases). This CDR3 spans 15 amino acids. The V gene lost 7 bases and the J gene lost 4 bases, with 14 bases spanning the gap. Per the germline V gene, CDR1 is SEHNR and CDR2 is FQNEAQ (reference sequence). The CDR3 region has the DNA TGTGCCAGCACCGAGGGGAGGCAAGGGGCCAACGTCCTGACTTTC. Its translation: CASTEGRQGANVLTF.

The chain is built from TRBV20-1 and TRBJ1-6; D remains unclear. Per the germline V gene, CDR1 is DFQATT and CDR2 is SNEGSKA (reference sequence). V shed 2 bases and J shed 7 bases, with 12 bases lying between them. The CDR3 runs 14 residues. The CDR3: CSARSGSFNSPLHF. As DNA, the CDR3 is TGCAGTGCTAGATCAGGCAGCTTCAATTCACCCCTCCACTTT.

The chain carries TRBV6-5 and TRBJ1-1; D is uncertain. This CDR3 has 13 amino acids. V lost 2 bases, J lost 3 bases, and 7 bases lay in between. The germline gives CDR1 MNHEY, CDR2 SVGAGI. In DNA, the CDR3 is TGTGCCAGCAGTTACCTAAGGGACACTGAAGCTTTCTTT. Protein sequence: CASSYLRDTEAFF.

The CDR3 reads CSVATGGTDTQYF. CDR3 in DNA: TGCAGCGTCGCGACAGGGGGCACAGATACGCAGTATTTT. The chain couples TRBV29-1 to TRBJ2-3; TRBD1 agrees at 8 bases. Germline loops: CDR1 SQVTM, CDR2 ANQGSEA. CDR3 length: 13 amino acids. The J segment lost 1 base and the V segment lost 6 bases, leaving 3 bases of the junction unmatched.

This chain uses TRBV29-1 with TRBJ2-7; no clear D. The CDR3 totals 13 residues. Germline CDR1 is SQVTM and CDR2 is ANQGSEA. Trimming cost V 1 base and J 3 bases, with 10 bases left between them. CDR3 sequence: CSVEGGRLYEQYF. The CDR3 coding sequence is TGCAGCGTTGAAGGGGGAAGGCTCTACGAGCAGTACTTC.

This clonotype turned up a few times. This chain connects TRBV5-4 to TRBJ2-7; D gene unclear. Germline CDR1 and CDR2: SGHNT and YYREEE (reference sequence). Trimming took 2 bases from V and 3 from J, leaving 15 bases between them. The CDR3 totals 15 residues. CDR3 nucleotides: TGTGCCAGCAGCTTCACCGGGCCATACTACTACGAGCAGTACTTC. Translating it yields CASSFTGPYYYEQYF.

This clonotype occurred once. Lacking the conserved final phenylalanine or tryptophan, this CDR3 likely reflects a read error. No DNA is shown, since the ends of the CDR3 on it are uncertain; the CDR3 is the one TCRdb lists. The chain is built from TRBV29-1 and TRBJ2-7; TRBD1 is taken as the D call from the table, unchecked against the DNA. CDR1 and CDR2 (germline): SQVTM, ANQGSEA. The CDR3 is 11 residues long, counting both termini. This CDR3 is CSVSTGYEQCL.

The chain joins TRBV15 to TRBJ1-5, with D tentatively TRBD1 (6 bases). The length of the CDR3 is 18 residues. CDR1 is LNHNV, CDR2 YYDKDF, per germline (reference sequence). V lost 5 bases, J lost 0 bases, and 20 bases lay in between. CDR3 sequence reads: CATSESFSGANSNQPQHF. As DNA, the CDR3 is TGTGCCACCAGCGAGTCCTTCTCAGGGGCCAATAGCAATCAGCCCCAGCATTTT.

Only a few counts were recorded for this clonotype. The chain recombines TRBV27 with TRBJ1-5; D may be TRBD1 (6 bases). The ends were cut back, 5 bases at V and 4 bases at J, with 15 bases in the middle. The CDR3 sequence is 15 residues long. Germline CDR1 and CDR2: MNHEY and SMNVEV (reference sequence). CDR3 in amino acids: CASSLTGTLNQPQHF. CDR3 nucleotides: TGTGCCAGCAGTCTTACAGGGACCCTTAATCAGCCCCAGCATTTT.

This clonotype was seen a few times. The chain carries TRBV4-2 and TRBJ2-3; possibly TRBD1 for D (5 bases). CDR1 and CDR2 from the germline V gene are LGHNA and YNFKEQ. The length of the CDR3 is 16 residues. V lost 1 base, J lost 1 base, and 12 bases lay in between. The CDR3, as DNA: TGTGCCAGCAGCCAAGGGGCCAGGGCAGGCACAGATACGCAGTATTTT. Amino acid sequence: CASSQGARAGTDTQYF.

V is TRBV29-1 and J is TRBJ1-2; D is unclear. This CDR3 has 13 residues. The germline V gene has CDR1 SQVTM and CDR2 ANQGSEA. The V gene lost 2 bases and the J gene lost 4 bases, with 11 bases spanning the gap. CDR3 loop: CSVERGISYGYTF. In DNA, the CDR3 is TGCAGCGTTGAACGGGGTATTAGCTATGGCTACACCTTC.

Many counts were recorded for this clonotype. The V gene is TRBV2, the J gene TRBJ1-3; no clear D gene. This CDR3 has 13 amino acids. CDR1 and CDR2 (germline): SNHLY, FYNNEI. Trimming took off 6 bases at V and 5 bases at J, with 11 bases between the two ends. CDR3 nucleotide sequence: TGTGCCAGCAGCCTCGAGAGCAGAAACACCATATATTTT. This sequence encodes CASSLESRNTIYF.

In this sample, this clonotype turned up many times. It is likely a read error, because the conserved phenylalanine at the end of the CDR3 is missing. It is unclear where the CDR3 begins or ends on the DNA, so no DNA is shown, and the CDR3 is as TCRdb lists it. The V call is TRBV20-1, the J call TRBJ1-2; the D call TRBD1 from the table was never checked on the DNA. Germline CDR1 is DFQATT and CDR2 is SNEGSKA (reference sequence). The CDR3 is 14 amino acids in total, end residues counted. The CDR3 is CSARGGSTGGNIFV.

This clonotype was seen at least ten times. The chain links TRBV19 to TRBJ1-1, with TRBD1 as a possible D gene (5 bases). This CDR3 comprises 15 residues. V lost 3 bases and J 0 bases, leaving 11 bases between the germline ends. Germline loops: CDR1 LNHDA, CDR2 SQIVND (reference sequence). CDR3 sequence (DNA): TGTGCCAGTAGTATTGGTGCGGGACTGAACACTGAAGCTTTCTTT. Amino acids: CASSIGAGLNTEAFF.

Turning to this clonotype: A read error may produce the germline difference seen at one junction end. This rearrangement joins TRBV20-1 to TRBJ1-6, with D unclear. CDR3 length: 13 amino acids. In germline, CDR1 is DFQATT, CDR2 SNEGSKA (reference sequence). The CDR3 sequence is CSASGGHNSPPHF. In DNA, the CDR3 is TGCAGTGCTAGCGGTGGCCATAATTCACCCCCCCACTTT.

Concerning this clonotype: Since the CDR3 does not end with the conserved phenylalanine or tryptophan, this likely comes from a read error. The limits of the CDR3 on the DNA are not certain, so only TCRdb's listed CDR3 is given. The V gene is TRBV2, the J gene TRBJ1-5; the table gives TRBD1 as D, unverified against the DNA. The germline CDR1 and CDR2 sequences are SNHLY and FYNNEI. The CDR3 spans 9 amino acids, including both terminal residues. Here the CDR3 reads CASSLGTYL.

The chain joins TRBV15 to TRBJ1-1; no reliable D call. V was cut by 0 bases and J by 5 bases, with 7 bases left in between. This CDR3 is built from 13 residues. Germline CDR1 reads LNHNV; CDR2 reads YYDKDF (reference sequence). The CDR3 DNA sequence: TGTGCCACCAGCAGAGATCTGCGGACTGAAGCTTTCTTT. It translates to CATSRDLRTEAFF. The entire variable domain, with the rest obtained from reference TRBV15 and TRBJ1-1, is as follows: DAMVIQNPRYQVTQFGKPVTLSCSQTLNHNVMYWYQQKSSQAPKLLFHYYDKDFNNEADTPDNFQSRRPNTSFCFLDIRSPGLGDTAMYLCATSRDLRTEAFFGQGTRLTVV.

This clonotype was found many times. The genes are TRBV29-1 and TRBJ1-1; D unresolved. CDR1 SQVTM and CDR2 ANQGSEA come from the germline V gene. V lost 8 bases and J 8 bases, leaving 15 bases between the germline ends. The CDR3 has 11 amino acids. CDR3 loop: CSSRDGGEAFF. CDR3 DNA: TGCAGCTCCCGTGATGGAGGGGAAGCTTTCTTT.